This T cell receptor beta chain was captured in a study of breast tumors, draining lymph nodes, adjacent tissues. Findings of the study overall: Luminal-like breast cancer showed significantly higher tumor–nontumor repertoire similarity than basal-like. Tumors had less TCR diversity than lymph nodes, more than nontumor tissue. The data were judged consistent with most tumor T cells coming from lymph node and expanding in tumor.

This clonotype showed up many times. Its antigen is not identified. Axillary draining lymph nodes of breast cancer patients supplied the node samples. The ends were cut back, 5 bases at V and 4 bases at J, with 15 bases in the middle. The CDR3 has 14 residues. Germline V CDR1 and CDR2: DFQATT, SNEGSKA (reference sequence). TCRdb independently ran MiXCR on the multiplex PCR reads; one entry per CDR3 protein. The table lists around 290,000 distinct CDR3 sequences, around 31% of them singletons. The specimen was axillary lymph node tissue. The rearrangement uses TRBV20-1 and TRBJ2-1, with D perhaps assigned TRBD1 or TRBD2 (5 bases each). The source of this sequence is a female donor with breast cancer. Some clones in this sample may be carry-over from other donors' samples. This chain's CDR3 is CSASPLGEYNEQFF. The CDR3 DNA is TGCAGTGCTTCCCCCTTGGGGGAATACAATGAGCAGTTCTTC.